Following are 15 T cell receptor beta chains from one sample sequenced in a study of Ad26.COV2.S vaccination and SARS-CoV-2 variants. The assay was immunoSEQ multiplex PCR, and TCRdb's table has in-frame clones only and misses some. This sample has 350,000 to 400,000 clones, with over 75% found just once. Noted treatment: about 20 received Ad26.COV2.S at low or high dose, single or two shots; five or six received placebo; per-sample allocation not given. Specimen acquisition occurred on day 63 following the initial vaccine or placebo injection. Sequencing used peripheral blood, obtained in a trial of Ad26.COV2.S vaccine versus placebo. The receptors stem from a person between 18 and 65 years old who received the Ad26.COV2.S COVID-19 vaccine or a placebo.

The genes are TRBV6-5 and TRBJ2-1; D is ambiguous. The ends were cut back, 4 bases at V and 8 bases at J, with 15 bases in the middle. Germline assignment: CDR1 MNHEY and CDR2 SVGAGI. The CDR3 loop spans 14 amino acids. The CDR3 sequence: CASSWNQVKDEQFF. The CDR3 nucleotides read TGTGCCAGCAGTTGGAATCAGGTAAAGGATGAGCAGTTCTTC.

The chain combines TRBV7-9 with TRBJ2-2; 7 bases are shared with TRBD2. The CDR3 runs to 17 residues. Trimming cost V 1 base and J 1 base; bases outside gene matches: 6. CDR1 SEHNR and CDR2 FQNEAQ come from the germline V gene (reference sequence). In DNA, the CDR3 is TGTGCCAGCAGCTTAGAATTTGGCGGGGGGAACACCGGGGAGCTGTTTTTT. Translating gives CASSLEFGGGNTGELFF.

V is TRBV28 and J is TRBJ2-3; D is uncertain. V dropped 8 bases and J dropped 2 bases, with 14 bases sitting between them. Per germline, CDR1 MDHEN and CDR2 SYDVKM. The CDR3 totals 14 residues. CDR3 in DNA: TGTGCCAGCGCGTCAGAACAGACCACAGATACGCAGTATTTT. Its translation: CASASEQTTDTQYF. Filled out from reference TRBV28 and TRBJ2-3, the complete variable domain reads DVKVTQSSRYLVKRTGEKVFLECVQDMDHENMFWYRQDPGLGLRLIYFSYDVKMKEKGDIPEGYSVSREKKERFSLILESASTNQTSMYLCASASEQTTDTQYFGPGTRLTVL.

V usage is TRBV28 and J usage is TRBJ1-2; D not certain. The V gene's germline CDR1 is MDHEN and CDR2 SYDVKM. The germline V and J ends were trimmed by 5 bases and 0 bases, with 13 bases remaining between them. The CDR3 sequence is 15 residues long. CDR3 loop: CASSTLQEPNYGYTF. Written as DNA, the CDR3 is TGTGCCAGCAGTACCCTTCAGGAGCCTAACTATGGCTACACCTTC.

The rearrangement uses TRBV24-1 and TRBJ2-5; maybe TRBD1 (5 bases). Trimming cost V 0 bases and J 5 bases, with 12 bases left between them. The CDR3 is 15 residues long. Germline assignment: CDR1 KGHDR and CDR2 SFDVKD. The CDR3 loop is CATSDLQSSGETQYF. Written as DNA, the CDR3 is TGTGCCACCAGTGATTTGCAGAGTTCAGGGGAGACCCAGTACTTC.

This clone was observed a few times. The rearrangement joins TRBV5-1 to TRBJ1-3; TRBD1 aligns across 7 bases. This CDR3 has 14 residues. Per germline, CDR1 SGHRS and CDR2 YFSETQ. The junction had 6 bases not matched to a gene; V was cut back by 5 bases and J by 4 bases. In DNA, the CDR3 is TGCGCCAGCAGATTAGACAGGGCCGGAAACACCATATATTTT. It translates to CASRLDRAGNTIYF.

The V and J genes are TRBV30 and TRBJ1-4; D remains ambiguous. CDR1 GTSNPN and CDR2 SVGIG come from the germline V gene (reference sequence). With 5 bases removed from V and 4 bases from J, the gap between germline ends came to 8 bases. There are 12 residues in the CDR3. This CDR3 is CAWGSDNEKLFF. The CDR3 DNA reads TGTGCCTGGGGGTCGGATAATGAAAAACTGTTTTTT.

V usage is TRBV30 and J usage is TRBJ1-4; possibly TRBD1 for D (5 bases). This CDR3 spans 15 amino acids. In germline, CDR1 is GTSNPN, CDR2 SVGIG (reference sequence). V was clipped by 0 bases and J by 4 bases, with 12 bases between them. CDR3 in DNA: TGTGCCTGGAGTGTTGGACATTCGGATAATGAAAAACTGTTTTTT. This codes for CAWSVGHSDNEKLFF.

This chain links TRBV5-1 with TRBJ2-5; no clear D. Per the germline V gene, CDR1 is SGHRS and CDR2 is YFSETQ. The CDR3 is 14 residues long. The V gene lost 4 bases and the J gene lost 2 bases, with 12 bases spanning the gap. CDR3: CASSATLEQETQYF. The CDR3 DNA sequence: TGCGCCAGCAGCGCCACCCTAGAGCAAGAGACCCAGTACTTC.

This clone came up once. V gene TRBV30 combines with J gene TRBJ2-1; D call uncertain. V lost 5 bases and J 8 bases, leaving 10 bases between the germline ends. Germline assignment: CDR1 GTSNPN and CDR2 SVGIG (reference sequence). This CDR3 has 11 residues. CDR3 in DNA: TGTGCCTGGTGCAGATTTCATGAGCAGTTCTTC. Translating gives CAWCRFHEQFF. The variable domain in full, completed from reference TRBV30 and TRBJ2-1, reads SQTIHQWPATLVQPVGSPLSLECTVEGTSNPNLYWYRQAAGRGLQLLFYSVGIGQISSEVPQNLSASRPQDRQFILSSKKLLLSDSGFYLCAWCRFHEQFFGPGTRLTVL.

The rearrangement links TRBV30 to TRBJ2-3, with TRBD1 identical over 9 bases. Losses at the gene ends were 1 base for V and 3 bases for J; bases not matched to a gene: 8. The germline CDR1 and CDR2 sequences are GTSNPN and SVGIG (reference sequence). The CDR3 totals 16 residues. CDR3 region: CAWSGRDRVRTDTQYF. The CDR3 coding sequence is TGTGCCTGGAGTGGACGGGACAGGGTACGAACAGATACGCAGTATTTT.

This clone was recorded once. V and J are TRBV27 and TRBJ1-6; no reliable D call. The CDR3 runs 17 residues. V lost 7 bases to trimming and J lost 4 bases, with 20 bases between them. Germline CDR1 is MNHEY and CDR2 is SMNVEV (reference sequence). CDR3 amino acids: CASTLPRPPRYNSPLHF. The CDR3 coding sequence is TGTGCCAGCACCCTCCCCCGGCCCCCAAGATATAATTCACCCCTCCACTTT.

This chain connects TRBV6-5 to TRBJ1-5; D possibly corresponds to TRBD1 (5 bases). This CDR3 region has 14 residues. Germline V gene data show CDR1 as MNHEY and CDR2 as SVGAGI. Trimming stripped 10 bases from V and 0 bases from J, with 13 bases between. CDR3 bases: TGTGCCACCGCGACAGCTACTAGCAATCAGCCCCAGCATTTT. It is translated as CATATATSNQPQHF.

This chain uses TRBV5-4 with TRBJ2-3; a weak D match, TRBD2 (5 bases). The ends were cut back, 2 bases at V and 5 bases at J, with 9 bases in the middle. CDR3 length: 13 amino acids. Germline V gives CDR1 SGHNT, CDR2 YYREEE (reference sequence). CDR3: CASSFPEGDTQYF. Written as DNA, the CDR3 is TGTGCCAGCAGCTTCCCCGAGGGAGATACGCAGTATTTT. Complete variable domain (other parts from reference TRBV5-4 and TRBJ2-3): ETGVTQSPTHLIKTRGQQVTLRCSSQSGHNTVSWYQQALGQGPQFIFQYYREEENGRGNFPPRFSGLQFPNYSSELNVNALELDDSALYLCASSFPEGDTQYFGPGTRLTVL.

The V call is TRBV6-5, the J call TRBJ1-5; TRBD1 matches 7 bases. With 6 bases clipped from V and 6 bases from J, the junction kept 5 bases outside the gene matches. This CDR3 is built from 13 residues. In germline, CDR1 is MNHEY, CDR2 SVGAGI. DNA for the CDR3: TGTGCCAGCAGCAGTAACAGGGGTCAGCCCCAGCATTTT. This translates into CASSSNRGQPQHF.